This T cell receptor (beta chain) emerged from a study of blood T cell repertoires in COVID-19. On the study more broadly: Sources were T cells, B-cell-depleted T cells, or PBMCs; the material itself was cDNA or gDNA.

Generated by immunoSEQ multiplex PCR, the TCRdb table keeps only in-frame clones and is missing some. This repertoire shows roughly 120,000 clones, about 83% found once; its top ten account for around 5%. V gave up 8 bases and J gave up 5 bases; unmatched junction bases: 6. The CDR3 length is 13 residues. CDR1 is MNHNY, CDR2 SVGAGI, per germline (reference sequence). The V call is TRBV6-6, the J call TRBJ2-1, with 7 positions matching TRBD1. The sample taken for sequencing was peripheral blood. The source is a human donor in a cohort sampled during active COVID-19. The CDR3 spells CASLQGVNNEQFF. As DNA, the CDR3 is TGTGCCAGCTTGCAGGGGGTGAACAATGAGCAGTTCTTC.